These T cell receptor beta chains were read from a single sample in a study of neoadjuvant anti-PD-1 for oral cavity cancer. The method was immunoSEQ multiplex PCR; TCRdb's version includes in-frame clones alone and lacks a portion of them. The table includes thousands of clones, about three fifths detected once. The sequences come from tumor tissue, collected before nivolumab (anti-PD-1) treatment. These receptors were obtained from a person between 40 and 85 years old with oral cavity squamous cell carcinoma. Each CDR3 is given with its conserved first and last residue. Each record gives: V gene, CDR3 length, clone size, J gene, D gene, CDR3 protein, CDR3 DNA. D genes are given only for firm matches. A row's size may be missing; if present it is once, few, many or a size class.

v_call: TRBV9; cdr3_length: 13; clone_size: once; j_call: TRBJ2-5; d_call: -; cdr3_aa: CASSVGTMETQYF; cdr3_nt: TGTGCCAGCAGCGTAGGGACAATGGAGACCCAGTACTTC
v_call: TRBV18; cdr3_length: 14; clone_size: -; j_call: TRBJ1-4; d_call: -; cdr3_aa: CASSPYGQAEKLFF; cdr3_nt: TGTGCCAGCTCACCATACGGCCAGGCTGAAAAACTGTTTTTT
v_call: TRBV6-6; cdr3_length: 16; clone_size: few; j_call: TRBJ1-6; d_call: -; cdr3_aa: CASSHDGQPGNSPLHF; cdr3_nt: TGTGCCAGCAGCCATGACGGACAGCCGGGAAATTCACCCCTCCACTTT
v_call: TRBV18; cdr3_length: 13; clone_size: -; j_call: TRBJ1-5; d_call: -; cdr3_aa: CASSPGQNQPQHF; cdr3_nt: TGTGCCAGCTCACCGGGTCAGAATCAGCCCCAGCATTTT
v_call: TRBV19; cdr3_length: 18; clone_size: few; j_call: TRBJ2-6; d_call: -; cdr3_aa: CASSLTVVGDSGANVLTF; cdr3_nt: TGTGCCAGTAGTCTTACAGTAGTTGGGGACTCTGGGGCCAACGTCCTGACTTTC
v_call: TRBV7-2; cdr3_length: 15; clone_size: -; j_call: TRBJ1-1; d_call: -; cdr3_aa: CASSLEGRANTEAFF; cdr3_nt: TGTGCCAGCAGCTTAGAGGGCAGGGCAAACACTGAAGCTTTCTTT
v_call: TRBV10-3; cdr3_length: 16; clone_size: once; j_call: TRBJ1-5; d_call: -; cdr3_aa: CAISSNPWGNNQPQHF; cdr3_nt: TGTGCCATCAGCTCGAACCCCTGGGGGAACAATCAGCCCCAGCATTTT
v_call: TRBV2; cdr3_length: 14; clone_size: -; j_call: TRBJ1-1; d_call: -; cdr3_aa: CASRSLGENTEAFF; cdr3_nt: TGTGCCAGCAGAAGTTTGGGGGAGAACACTGAAGCTTTCTTT
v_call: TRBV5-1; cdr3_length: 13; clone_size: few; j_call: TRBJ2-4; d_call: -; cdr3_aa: CASSLEDKNIQYF; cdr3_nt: TGCGCCAGCAGCTTGGAGGACAAAAACATTCAGTACTTC
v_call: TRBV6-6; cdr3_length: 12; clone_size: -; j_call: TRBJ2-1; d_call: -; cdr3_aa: CASSPGVNEQFF; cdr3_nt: TGTGCCAGCAGTCCAGGGGTAAATGAGCAGTTCTTC
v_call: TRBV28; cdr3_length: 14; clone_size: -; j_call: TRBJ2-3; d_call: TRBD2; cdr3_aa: CASSKREVSDTQYF; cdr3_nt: TGTGCCAGCAGTAAGCGGGAGGTCTCAGATACGCAGTATTTT
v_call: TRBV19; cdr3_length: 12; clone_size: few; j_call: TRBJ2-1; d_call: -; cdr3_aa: CASSMIYNEQFF; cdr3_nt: TGTGCCAGTAGTATGATTTACAATGAGCAGTTCTTC
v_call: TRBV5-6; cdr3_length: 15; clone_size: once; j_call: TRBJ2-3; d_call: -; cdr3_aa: CASSLEGLLTDTQYF; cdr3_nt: TGTGCCAGCAGCTTGGAGGGGCTCCTCACAGATACGCAGTATTTT
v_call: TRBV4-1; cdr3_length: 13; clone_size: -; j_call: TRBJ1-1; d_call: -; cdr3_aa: CASSLERTDEAFF; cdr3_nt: TGCGCCAGCAGCCTCGAGCGAACGGATGAAGCTTTCTTT
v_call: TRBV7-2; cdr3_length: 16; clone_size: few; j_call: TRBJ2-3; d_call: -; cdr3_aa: CASSPWVGGASDTQYF; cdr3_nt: TGTGCCAGCAGCCCGTGGGTTGGGGGAGCGTCGGATACGCAGTATTTT
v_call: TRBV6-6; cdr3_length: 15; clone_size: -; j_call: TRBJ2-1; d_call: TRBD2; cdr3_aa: CASRSLTSGYNEQFF; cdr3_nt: TGTGCCAGCAGAAGCCTGACTAGCGGGTACAATGAGCAGTTCTTC
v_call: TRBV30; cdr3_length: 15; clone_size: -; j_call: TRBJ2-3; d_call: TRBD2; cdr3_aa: CAWSVPAGGTDTQYF; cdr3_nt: TGTGCCTGGAGTGTACCGGCGGGGGGCACAGATACGCAGTATTTT
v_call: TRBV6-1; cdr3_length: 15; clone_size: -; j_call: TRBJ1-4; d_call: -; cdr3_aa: CASSPRDLIGEKLFF; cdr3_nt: TGTGCCAGCAGTCCAAGGGACTTGATTGGAGAAAAACTGTTTTTT
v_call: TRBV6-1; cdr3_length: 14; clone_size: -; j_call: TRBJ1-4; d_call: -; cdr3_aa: CASILGGSNEKLFF; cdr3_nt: TGTGCCAGCATCCTCGGCGGGTCTAATGAAAAACTGTTTTTT
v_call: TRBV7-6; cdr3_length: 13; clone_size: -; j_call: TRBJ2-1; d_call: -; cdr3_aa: CASSGYRENEQFF; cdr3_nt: TGTGCCAGCAGCGGTTATAGAGAAAATGAGCAGTTCTTC
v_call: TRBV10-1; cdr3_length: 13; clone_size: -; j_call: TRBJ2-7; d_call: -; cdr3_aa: CASSESAVYEQYF; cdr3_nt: TGCGCCAGCAGTGAAAGTGCAGTCTACGAGCAGTACTTC
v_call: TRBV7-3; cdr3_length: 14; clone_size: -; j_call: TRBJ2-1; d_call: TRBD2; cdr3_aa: CASKRGLADNEQFF; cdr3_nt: TGTGCCAGCAAACGGGGACTAGCGGACAATGAGCAGTTCTTC
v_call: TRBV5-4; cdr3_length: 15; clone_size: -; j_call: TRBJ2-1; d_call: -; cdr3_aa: CASSLEVGTDNEQFF; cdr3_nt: TGTGCCAGCAGCTTGGAGGTAGGGACTGACAATGAGCAGTTCTTC
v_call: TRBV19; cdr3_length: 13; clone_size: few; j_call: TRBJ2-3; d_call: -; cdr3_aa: CASSIAATDTQYF; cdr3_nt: TGTGCCAGTAGTATCGCCGCCACAGATACGCAGTATTTT
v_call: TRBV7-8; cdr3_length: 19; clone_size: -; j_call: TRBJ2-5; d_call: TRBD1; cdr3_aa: CASSLAGALWGQQKETQYF; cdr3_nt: TGTGCCAGCAGCTTAGCCGGGGCCCTATGGGGACAGCAAAAAGAGACCCAGTACTTC
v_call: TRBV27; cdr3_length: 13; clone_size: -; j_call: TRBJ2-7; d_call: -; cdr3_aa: CASSLTYNYEQYF; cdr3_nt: TGTGCCAGCAGTCTCACCTACAACTACGAGCAGTACTTC
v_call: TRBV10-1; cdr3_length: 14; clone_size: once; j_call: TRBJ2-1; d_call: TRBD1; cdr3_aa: CASSRQGSYNEQFF; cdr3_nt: TGCGCCAGCTCCCGACAGGGGTCCTACAATGAGCAGTTCTTC
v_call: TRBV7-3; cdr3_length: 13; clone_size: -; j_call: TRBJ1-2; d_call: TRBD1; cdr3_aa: CASSSGQGLGYTF; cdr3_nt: TGTGCCAGCAGCTCCGGACAGGGACTAGGCTACACCTTC
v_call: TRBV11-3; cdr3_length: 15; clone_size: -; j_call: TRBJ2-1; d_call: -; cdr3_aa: CASSKTIDSYNEQFF; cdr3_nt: TGTGCCAGCAGCAAGACTATAGATTCCTACAATGAGCAGTTCTTC
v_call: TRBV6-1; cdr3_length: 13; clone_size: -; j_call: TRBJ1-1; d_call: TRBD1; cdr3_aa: CASSQTGKTEAFF; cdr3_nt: TGTGCCAGCAGCCAGACAGGGAAGACTGAAGCTTTCTTT
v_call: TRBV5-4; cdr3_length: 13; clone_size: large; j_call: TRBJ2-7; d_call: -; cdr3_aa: CASSLRGSYEQYF; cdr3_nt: TGTGCCAGCAGCTTGCGCGGCTCCTACGAGCAGTACTTC
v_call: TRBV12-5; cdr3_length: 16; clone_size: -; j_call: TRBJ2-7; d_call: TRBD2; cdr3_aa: CASGLVIGGGPYEQYF; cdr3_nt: TGTGCTAGTGGTTTGGTAATTGGGGGAGGGCCCTACGAGCAGTACTTC
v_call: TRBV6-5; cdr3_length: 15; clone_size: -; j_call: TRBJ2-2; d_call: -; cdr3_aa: CASGEPGTFTGELFF; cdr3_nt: TGTGCCAGCGGAGAGCCGGGTACTTTCACCGGGGAGCTGTTTTTT
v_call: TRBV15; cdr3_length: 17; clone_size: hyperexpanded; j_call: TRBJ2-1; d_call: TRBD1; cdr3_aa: CATSRESPGQGIDEQFF; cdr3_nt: TGTGCCACCAGCAGAGAATCTCCGGGACAGGGGATAGATGAGCAGTTCTTC
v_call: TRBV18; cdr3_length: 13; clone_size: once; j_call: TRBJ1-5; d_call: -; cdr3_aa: CATNRDKDQPQHF; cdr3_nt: TGTGCCACCAACCGGGATAAGGATCAGCCCCAGCATTTT
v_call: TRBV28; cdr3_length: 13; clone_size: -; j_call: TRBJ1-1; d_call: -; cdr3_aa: CASSLHFEVRAFF; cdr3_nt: TGTGCCAGCAGTTTGCATTTTGAGGTGAGGGCTTTCTTT
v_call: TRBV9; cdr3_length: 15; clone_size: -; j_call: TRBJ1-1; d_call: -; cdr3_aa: CASSVEAGVGTEAFF; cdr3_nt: TGTGCCAGCAGCGTAGAGGCAGGGGTTGGAACTGAAGCTTTCTTT
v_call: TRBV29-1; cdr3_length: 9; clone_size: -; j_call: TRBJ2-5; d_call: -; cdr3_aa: CSVGETQYF; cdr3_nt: TGCAGCGTCGGGGAGACCCAGTACTTC
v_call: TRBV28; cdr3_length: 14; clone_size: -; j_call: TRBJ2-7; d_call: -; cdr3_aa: CASTPDLKASEQYF; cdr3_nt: TGTGCCAGCACTCCGGACCTGAAAGCTAGCGAGCAGTACTTC
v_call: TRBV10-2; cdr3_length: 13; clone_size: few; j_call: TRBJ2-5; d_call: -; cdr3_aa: CASSGRGLKTQYF; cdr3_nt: TGCGCCAGCAGTGGCCGGGGACTTAAGACCCAGTACTTC
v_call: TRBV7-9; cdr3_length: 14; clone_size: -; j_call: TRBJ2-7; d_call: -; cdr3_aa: CASSSRTVVYEQYF; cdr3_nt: TGTGCCAGCAGCTCCCGGACAGTCGTCTACGAGCAGTACTTC
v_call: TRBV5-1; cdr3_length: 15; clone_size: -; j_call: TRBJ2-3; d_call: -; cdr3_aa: CASSPTVGDTDTQYF; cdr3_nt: TGCGCCAGCAGCCCAACCGTCGGGGATACAGATACGCAGTATTTT
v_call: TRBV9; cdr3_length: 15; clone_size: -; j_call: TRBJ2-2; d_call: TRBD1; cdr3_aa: CASSVAGQATGELFF; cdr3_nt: TGTGCCAGCAGCGTAGCGGGACAGGCAACCGGGGAGCTGTTTTTT
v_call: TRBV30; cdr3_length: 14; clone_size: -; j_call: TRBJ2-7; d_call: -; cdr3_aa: CAWSFEGTGYEQYF; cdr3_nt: TGTGCCTGGAGTTTTGAGGGGACCGGCTACGAGCAGTACTTC
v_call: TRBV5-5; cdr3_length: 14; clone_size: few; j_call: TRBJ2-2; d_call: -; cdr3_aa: CASSPDRLTGELFF; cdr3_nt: TGTGCCAGCAGCCCGGACAGATTAACCGGGGAGCTGTTTTTT
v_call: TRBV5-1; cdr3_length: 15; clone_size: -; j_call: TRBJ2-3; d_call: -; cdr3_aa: CASSGTGTSPDTQYF; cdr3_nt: TGCGCCAGCAGCGGAACCGGGACAAGCCCAGATACGCAGTATTTT
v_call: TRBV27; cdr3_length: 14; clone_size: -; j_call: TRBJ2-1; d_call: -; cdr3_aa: CASSFLSSYNEQFF; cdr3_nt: TGTGCCAGCAGTTTTCTGAGCTCCTACAATGAGCAGTTCTTC
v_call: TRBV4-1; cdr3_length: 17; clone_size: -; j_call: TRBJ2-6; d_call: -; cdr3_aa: CASSQGQAHSGANVLTF; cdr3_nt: TGCGCCAGCAGCCAAGGACAGGCCCACTCTGGGGCCAACGTCCTGACTTTC
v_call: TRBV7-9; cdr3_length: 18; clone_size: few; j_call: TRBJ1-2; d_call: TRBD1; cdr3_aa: CASSSDRGQGADNYGYTF; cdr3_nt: TGTGCCAGCAGCTCCGATCGGGGACAGGGGGCCGATAACTATGGCTACACCTTC
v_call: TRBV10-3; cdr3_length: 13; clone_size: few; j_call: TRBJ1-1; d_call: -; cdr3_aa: CATWGTGDTEAFF; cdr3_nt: TGTGCCACCTGGGGAACGGGAGACACTGAAGCTTTCTTT
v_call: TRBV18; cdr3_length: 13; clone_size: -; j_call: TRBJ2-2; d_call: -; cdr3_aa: CASSPGYIGELFF; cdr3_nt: TGTGCCAGCTCACCGGGTTACATCGGGGAGCTGTTTTTT
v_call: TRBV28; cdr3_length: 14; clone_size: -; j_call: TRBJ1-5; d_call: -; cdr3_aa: CASSLPRGWEPQHF; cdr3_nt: TGTGCCAGCAGTTTACCCAGGGGCTGGGAGCCCCAGCATTTT
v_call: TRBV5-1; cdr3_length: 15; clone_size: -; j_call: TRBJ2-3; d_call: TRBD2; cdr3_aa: CASSADGGKGSTQYF; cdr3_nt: TGCGCCAGCAGCGCCGACGGGGGGAAAGGCAGTACGCAGTATTTT
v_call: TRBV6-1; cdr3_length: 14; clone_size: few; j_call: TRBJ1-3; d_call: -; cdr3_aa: CASSGEISGNTIYF; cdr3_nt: TGTGCCAGCAGTGGAGAGATCTCTGGAAACACCATATATTTT
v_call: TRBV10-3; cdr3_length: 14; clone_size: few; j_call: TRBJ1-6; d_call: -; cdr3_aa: CAISRASGNSPLHF; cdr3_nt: TGTGCCATCAGCCGGGCCAGTGGAAATTCACCCCTCCACTTT